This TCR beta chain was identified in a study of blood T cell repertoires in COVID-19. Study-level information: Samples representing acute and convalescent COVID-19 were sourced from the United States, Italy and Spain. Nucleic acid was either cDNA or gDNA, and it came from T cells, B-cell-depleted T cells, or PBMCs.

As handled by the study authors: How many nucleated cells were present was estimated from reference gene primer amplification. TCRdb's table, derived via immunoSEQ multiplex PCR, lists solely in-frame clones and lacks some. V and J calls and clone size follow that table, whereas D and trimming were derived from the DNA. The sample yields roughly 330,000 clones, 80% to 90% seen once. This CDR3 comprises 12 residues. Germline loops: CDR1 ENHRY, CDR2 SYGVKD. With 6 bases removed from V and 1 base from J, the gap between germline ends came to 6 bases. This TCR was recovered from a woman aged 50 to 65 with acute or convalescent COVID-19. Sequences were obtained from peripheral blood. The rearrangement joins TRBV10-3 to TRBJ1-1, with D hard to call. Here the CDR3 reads CAIRQTNTEAFF. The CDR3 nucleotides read TGTGCCATCAGACAGACGAACACTGAAGCTTTCTTT.